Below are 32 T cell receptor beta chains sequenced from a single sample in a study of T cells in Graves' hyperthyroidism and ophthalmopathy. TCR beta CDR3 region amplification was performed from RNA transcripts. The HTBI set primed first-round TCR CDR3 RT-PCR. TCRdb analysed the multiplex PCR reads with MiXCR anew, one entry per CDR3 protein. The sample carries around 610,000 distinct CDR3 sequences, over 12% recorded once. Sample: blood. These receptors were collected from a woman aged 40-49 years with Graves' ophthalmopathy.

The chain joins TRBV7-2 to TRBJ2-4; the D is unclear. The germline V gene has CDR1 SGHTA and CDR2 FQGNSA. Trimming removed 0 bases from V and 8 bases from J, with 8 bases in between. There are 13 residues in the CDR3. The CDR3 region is CASSLAEDDIQYF. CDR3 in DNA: TGTGCCAGCAGCTTAGCGGAAGATGACATTCAGTACTTC.

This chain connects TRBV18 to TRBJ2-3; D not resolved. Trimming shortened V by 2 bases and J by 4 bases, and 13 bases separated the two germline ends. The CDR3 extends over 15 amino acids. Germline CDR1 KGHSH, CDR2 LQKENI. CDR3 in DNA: TGTGCCAGCTCACCAACGTCATTCGAGGCAGATACGCAGTATTTT. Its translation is CASSPTSFEADTQYF.

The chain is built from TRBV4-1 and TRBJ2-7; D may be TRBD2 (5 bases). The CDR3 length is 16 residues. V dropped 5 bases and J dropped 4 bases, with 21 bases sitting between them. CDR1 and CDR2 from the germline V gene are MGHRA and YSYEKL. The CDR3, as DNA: TGCGCCAGCAGCTCCTCTGGGAGCGGAACTTCTTACGAGCAGTACTTC. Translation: CASSSSGSGTSYEQYF.

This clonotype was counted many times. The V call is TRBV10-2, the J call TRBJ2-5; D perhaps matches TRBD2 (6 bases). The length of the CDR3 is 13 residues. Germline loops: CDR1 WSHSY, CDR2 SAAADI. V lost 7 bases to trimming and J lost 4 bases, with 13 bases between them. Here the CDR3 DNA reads TGCGCCAGCAAAACATTGGGGGGAGAGACCCAGTACTTC. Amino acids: CASKTLGGETQYF.

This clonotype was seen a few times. This CDR3 is CASSLPTGTGYTEAFF. In DNA form, the CDR3 reads TGTGCCAGCAGTCTCCCGACCGGGACAGGGTACACTGAAGCTTTCTTT. The chain links TRBV28 to TRBJ1-1, with TRBD1 matching 9 bases. The CDR3 is 16 amino acids. After removal of 5 bases from V and 3 bases from J, the junction contained 10 bases not matched to a gene. The germline V gene encodes CDR1 MDHEN and CDR2 SYDVKM. Full variable domain (rest looked up from reference TRBV28 and TRBJ1-1): DVKVTQSSRYLVKRTGEKVFLECVQDMDHENMFWYRQDPGLGLRLIYFSYDVKMKEKGDIPEGYSVSREKKERFSLILESASTNQTSMYLCASSLPTGTGYTEAFFGQGTRLTVV.

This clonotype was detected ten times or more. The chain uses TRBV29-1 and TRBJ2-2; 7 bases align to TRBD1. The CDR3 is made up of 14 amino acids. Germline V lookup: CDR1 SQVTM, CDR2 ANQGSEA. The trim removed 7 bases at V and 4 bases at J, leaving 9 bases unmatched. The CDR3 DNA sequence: TGCAGCGCCAGGACAGGTTCCGTCACCGGGGAGCTGTTTTTT. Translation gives CSARTGSVTGELFF.

In DNA, the CDR3 is TGTGCTAGTGGTTCCCGGACTAGCGGCTTTTACAATGAGCAGTTCTTC. Translated: CASGSRTSGFYNEQFF. The chain joins TRBV12-5 to TRBJ2-1; 10 bases align to TRBD2. The CDR3 consists of 16 residues. V lost 4 bases to trimming and J lost 4 bases; unmatched junction nucleotides: 7. Germline CDR1 reads LGHNT; CDR2 reads FRNRAP.

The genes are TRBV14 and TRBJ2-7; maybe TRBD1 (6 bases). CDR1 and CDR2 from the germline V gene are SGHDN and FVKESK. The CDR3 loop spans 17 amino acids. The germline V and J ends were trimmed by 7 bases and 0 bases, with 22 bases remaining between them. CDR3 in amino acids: CASTKVLQGLTSYEQYF. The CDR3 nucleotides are TGTGCCAGCACCAAAGTACTACAGGGTTTAACCTCCTACGAGCAGTACTTC.

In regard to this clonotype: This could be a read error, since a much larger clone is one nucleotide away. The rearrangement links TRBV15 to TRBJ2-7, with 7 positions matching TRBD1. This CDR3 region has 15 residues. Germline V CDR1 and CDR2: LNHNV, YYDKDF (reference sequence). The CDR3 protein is CATSRVVGQAYGQYF. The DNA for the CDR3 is TGTGCCACCAGCAGAGTGGTAGGACAGGCCTACGGGCAGTACTTC.

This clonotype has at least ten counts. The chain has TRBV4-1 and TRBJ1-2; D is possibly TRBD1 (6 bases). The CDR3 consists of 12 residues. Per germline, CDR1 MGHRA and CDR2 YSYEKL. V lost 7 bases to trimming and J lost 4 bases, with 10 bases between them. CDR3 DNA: TGCGCCAGCAAAGGACAGAGCTATGGCTACACCTTC. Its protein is CASKGQSYGYTF.

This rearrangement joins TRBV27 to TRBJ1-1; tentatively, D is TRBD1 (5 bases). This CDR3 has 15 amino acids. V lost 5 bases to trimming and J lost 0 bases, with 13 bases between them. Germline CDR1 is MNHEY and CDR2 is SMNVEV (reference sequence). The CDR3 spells CASSLIGTVNTEAFF. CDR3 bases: TGTGCCAGCAGTCTAATAGGGACGGTGAACACTGAAGCTTTCTTT.

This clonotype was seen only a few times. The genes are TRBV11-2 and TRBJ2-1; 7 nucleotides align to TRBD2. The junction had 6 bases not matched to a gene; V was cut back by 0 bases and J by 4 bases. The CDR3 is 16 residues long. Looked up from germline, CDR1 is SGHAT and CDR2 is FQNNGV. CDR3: CASSLDGGRTYNEQFF. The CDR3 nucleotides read TGTGCCAGCAGCTTAGACGGCGGGAGAACTTACAATGAGCAGTTCTTC.

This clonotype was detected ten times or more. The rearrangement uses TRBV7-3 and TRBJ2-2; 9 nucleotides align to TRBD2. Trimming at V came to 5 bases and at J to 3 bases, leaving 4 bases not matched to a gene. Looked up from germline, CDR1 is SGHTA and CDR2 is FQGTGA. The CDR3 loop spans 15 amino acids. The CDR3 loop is CASSRTSVDTGELFF. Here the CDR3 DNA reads TGTGCCAGCAGCCGGACTAGCGTAGACACCGGGGAGCTGTTTTTT.

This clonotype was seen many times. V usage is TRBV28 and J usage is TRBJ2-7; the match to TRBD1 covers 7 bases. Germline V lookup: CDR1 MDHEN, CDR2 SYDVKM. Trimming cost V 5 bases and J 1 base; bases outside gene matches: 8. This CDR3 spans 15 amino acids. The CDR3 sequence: CASSPWDRLSYEQYF. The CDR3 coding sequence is TGTGCCAGCAGTCCGTGGGACAGACTTTCCTACGAGCAGTACTTC.

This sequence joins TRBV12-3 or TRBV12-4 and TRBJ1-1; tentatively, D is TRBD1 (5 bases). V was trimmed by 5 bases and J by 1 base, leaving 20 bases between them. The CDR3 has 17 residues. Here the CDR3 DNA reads TGTGCCAGCAGTCACAGGCCGTTAGGAGGGGCGAACACTGAAGCTTTCTTT. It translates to CASSHRPLGGANTEAFF.

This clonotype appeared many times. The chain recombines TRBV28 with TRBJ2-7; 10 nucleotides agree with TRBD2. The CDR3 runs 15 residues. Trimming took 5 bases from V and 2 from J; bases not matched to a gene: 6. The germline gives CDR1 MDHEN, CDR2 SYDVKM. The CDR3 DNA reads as TGTGCCAGCAGTATGACTAGCGGGTGGCCCTACGAGCAGTACTTC. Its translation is CASSMTSGWPYEQYF.

The CDR3 sequence: CASSASSGTPYGYTF. In DNA, the CDR3 is TGTGCCAGCAGCGCCAGCTCCGGGACACCATATGGCTACACCTTC. The J gene is TRBJ1-2, the V gene TRBV12-3 or TRBV12-4; possibly TRBD1 for D (6 bases). CDR3 length: 15 residues. The V end lost 6 bases, the J end lost 5 bases, and 19 bases lay between the germline ends.

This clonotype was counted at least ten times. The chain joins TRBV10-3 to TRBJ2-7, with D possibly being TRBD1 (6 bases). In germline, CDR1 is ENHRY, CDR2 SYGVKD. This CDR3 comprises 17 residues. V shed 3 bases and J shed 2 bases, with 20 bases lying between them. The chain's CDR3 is CAISDKPGHQGPYEQYF. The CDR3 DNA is TGTGCCATCAGTGATAAGCCGGGACACCAGGGACCCTACGAGCAGTACTTC.

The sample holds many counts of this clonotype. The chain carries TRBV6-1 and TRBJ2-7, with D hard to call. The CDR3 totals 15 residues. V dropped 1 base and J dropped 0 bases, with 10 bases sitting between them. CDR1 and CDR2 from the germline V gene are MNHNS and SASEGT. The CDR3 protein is CASSEEGSSSYEQYF. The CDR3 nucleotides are TGTGCCAGCAGTGAAGAGGGAAGTAGCTCCTACGAGCAGTACTTC.

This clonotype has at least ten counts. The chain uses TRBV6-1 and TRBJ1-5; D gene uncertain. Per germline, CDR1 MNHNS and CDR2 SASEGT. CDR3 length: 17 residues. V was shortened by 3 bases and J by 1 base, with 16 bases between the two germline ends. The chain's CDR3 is CASSENRARKSNQPQHF. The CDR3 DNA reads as TGTGCCAGCAGTGAGAACCGGGCCAGGAAAAGCAATCAGCCCCAGCATTTT.

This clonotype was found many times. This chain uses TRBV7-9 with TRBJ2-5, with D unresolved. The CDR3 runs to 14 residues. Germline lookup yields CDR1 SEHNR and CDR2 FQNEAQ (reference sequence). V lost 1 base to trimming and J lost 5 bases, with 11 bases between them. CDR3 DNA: TGTGCCAGCAGCTTAGATGTCACTACGGAGACCCAGTACTTC. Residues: CASSLDVTTETQYF.

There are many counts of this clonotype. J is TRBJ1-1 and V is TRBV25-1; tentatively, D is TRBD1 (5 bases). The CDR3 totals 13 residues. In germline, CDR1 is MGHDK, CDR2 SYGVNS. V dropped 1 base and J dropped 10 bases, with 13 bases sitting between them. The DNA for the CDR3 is TGTGCCAGCAGTGAATGGCAGGGCATTGGAGCTTTCTTT. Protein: CASSEWQGIGAFF.

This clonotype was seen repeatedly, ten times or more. The CDR3 spells CASSGTGGAGAEAFF. CDR3 DNA: TGCGCCAGCAGCGGGACAGGGGGCGCCGGCGCTGAAGCTTTCTTT. The chain links TRBV5-1 to TRBJ1-1, with 12 nucleotides matching TRBD1. From germline, CDR1 is SGHRS and CDR2 YFSETQ. The CDR3 is made up of 15 amino acids. V gave up 4 bases and J gave up 6 bases; unmatched junction bases: 7.

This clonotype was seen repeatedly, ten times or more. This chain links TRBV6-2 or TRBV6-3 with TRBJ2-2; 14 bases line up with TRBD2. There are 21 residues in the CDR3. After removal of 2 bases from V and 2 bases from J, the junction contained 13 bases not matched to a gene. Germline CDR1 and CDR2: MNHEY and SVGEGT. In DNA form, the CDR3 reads TGTGCCAGCAGTTACCCGGAGGGACTAGCGGGAGTAAATCCCAACACCGGGGAGCTGTTTTTT. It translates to CASSYPEGLAGVNPNTGELFF.

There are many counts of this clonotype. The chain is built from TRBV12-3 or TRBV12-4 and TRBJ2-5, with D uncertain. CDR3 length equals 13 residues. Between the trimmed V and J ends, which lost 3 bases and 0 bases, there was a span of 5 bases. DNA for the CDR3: TGTGCCAGCAGTTTTGAGTACCAAGAGACCCAGTACTTC. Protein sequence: CASSFEYQETQYF.

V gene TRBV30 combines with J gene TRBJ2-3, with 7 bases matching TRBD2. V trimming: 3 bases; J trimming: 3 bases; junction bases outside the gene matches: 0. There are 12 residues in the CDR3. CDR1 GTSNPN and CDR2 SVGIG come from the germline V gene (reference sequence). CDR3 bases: TGTGCCTGGAGCGGGGGGACAGATACGCAGTATTTT. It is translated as CAWSGGTDTQYF.

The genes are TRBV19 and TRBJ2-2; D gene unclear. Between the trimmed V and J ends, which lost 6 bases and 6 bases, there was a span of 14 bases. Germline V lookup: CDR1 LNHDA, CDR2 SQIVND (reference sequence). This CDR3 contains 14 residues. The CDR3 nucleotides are TGTGCCAGTAGCCTAACCTTTCGGGCCGGGGAGCTGTTTTTT. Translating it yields CASSLTFRAGELFF.

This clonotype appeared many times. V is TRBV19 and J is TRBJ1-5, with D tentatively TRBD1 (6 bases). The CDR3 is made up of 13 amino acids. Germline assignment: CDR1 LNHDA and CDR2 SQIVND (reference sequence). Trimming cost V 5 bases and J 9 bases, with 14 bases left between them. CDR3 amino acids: CASSPRTGSPQHF. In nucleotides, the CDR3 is TGTGCCAGTAGTCCACGAACAGGGTCGCCCCAGCATTTT.

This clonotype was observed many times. CDR3 bases: TGTGCCAGCACCCCGGCGGGGGACACCTACGAGCAGTACTTC. The encoded protein is CASTPAGDTYEQYF. This chain joins TRBV6-1 and TRBJ2-7; D may be TRBD2 (7 bases). Looked up from germline, CDR1 is MNHNS and CDR2 is SASEGT. V gave up 7 bases and J gave up 2 bases, with 15 bases separating them. CDR3 length equals 14 residues.

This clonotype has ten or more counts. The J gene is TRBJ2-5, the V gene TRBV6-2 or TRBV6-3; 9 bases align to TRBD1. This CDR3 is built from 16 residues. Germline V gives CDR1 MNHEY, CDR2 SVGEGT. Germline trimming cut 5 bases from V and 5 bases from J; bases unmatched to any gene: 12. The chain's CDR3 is CASSRRPGQGTETQYF. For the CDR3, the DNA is TGTGCCAGCAGTCGCCGCCCGGGACAGGGTACCGAGACCCAGTACTTC.

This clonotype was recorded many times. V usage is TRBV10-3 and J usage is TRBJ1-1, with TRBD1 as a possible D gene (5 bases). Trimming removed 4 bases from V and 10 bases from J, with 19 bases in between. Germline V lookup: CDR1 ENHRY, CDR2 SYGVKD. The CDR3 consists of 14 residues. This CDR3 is CAISGTGQSVGAFF. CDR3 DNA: TGTGCCATCAGTGGTACAGGTCAATCGGTCGGAGCTTTCTTT.

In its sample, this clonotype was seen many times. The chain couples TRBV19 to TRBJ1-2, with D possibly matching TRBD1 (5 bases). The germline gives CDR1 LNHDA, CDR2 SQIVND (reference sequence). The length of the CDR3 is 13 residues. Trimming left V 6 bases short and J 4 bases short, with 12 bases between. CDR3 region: CASRGQGRYGYTF. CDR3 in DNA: TGTGCCAGTAGAGGCCAGGGACGCTATGGCTACACCTTC.